The 8 T cell receptor beta chains given below trace back to one sample, sequenced in a study of T cell repertoires in cytomegalovirus infection. No antigens are known for them. MiXCR, applied by TCRdb to the reads, yields one record per CDR3 protein. In the table there are about 350,000 distinct CDR3 sequences, roughly 34% of which are singletons. The sample consisted of cultured PBMCs, taken from culture after CMV antigen stimulation. The origin of the receptors is a human donor in good health (CMV status not recorded). Some clones in this sample may be carry-over from other donors' samples.

This clonotype has at least ten counts. Germline is not matched at one junction end, which may reflect a read error. This sequence joins TRBV6-1 and TRBJ2-3; 8 positions match TRBD2. CDR1 is MNHNS, CDR2 SASEGT, per germline. The CDR3 consists of 12 residues. In nucleotides, the CDR3 is TGTGCCAGCAGTTCCCCACTAGCGCGGGAGGATTTT. This encodes CASSSPLAREDF.

The chain carries TRBV7-2 and TRBJ1-2; TRBD1 is a possible D gene (6 bases). Trimming left V 6 bases short and J 5 bases short, with 10 bases between. Germline values: CDR1 SGHTA, CDR2 FQGNSA. The CDR3 is 12 amino acids. The CDR3 DNA follows: TGTGCCAGCAGTACAGGGACATATGGCTACACCTTC. Translation gives CASSTGTYGYTF.

The chain recombines TRBV19 with TRBJ1-2; TRBD1 agrees at 9 bases. Germline assignment: CDR1 LNHDA and CDR2 SQIVND (reference sequence). This CDR3 comprises 15 residues. The junction had 5 bases not matched to a gene; V was cut back by 6 bases and J by 0 bases. Written as DNA, the CDR3 is TGTGCCAGTAGCGGACAGGGGACGACTAACTATGGCTACACCTTC. Its protein is CASSGQGTTNYGYTF.

This clonotype has a handful of counts. The chain carries TRBV7-6 and TRBJ2-3; 9 bases align to TRBD1. Looked up from germline, CDR1 is SGHVS and CDR2 is FNYEAQ. With V trimmed by 3 bases and J by 14 bases, 9 bases remained unmatched. The length of the CDR3 is 13 residues. The CDR3 coding sequence is TGTGCCAGCAGCTTGACGGACAGGGGCGAACGGTATTTT. Protein product: CASSLTDRGERYF.

The J gene is TRBJ1-1, the V gene TRBV7-9; 7 bases match TRBD1. The CDR3 is made up of 13 amino acids. Germline V lookup: CDR1 SEHNR, CDR2 FQNEAQ (reference sequence). Trimming cost V 5 bases and J 5 bases; bases outside gene matches: 5. The CDR3 protein is CASSVYRGTEAFF. As DNA, the CDR3 is TGTGCCAGCAGCGTCTACAGGGGTACTGAAGCTTTCTTT.

This clonotype has a handful of counts. The chain combines TRBV7-2 with TRBJ2-5; TRBD1 might be the D (6 bases). Trimming took off 5 bases at V and 4 bases at J, with 14 bases between the two ends. This CDR3 contains 14 residues. Per the germline V gene, CDR1 is SGHTA and CDR2 is FQGNSA. Here the CDR3 reads CASSEAARGETQYF. The CDR3 DNA follows: TGTGCCAGCAGCGAGGCGGCCAGGGGAGAGACCCAGTACTTC. Supplemented by reference TRBV7-2 and TRBJ2-5, the full variable domain reads GAGVSQSPSNKVTEKGKDVELRCDPISGHTALYWYRQSLGQGLEFLIYFQGNSAPDKSGLPSDRFSAERTGGSVSTLTIQRTQQEDSAVYLCASSEAARGETQYFGPGTRLLVL.

This chain connects TRBV12-3 or TRBV12-4 to TRBJ2-5; D is perhaps TRBD2 (6 bases). This CDR3 has 13 residues. V was pared by 6 bases and J by 13 bases, with 21 bases between. The CDR3 region has the DNA TGTGCCAGCAGCCGAATGGTTGAGGGAGGCAGGTACTTC. Residues: CASSRMVEGGRYF.

This clonotype was counted a few times. The chain uses TRBV7-2 and TRBJ2-1; 9 positions match TRBD2. The CDR3 sequence is 15 residues long. V trimming: 5 bases; J trimming: 6 bases; junction bases outside the gene matches: 8. CDR1 SGHTA and CDR2 FQGNSA come from the germline V gene. The chain's CDR3 is CASSRAGGVRNEQFF. The CDR3 coding sequence is TGTGCCAGCAGCCGAGCGGGAGGAGTGCGCAATGAGCAGTTCTTC.